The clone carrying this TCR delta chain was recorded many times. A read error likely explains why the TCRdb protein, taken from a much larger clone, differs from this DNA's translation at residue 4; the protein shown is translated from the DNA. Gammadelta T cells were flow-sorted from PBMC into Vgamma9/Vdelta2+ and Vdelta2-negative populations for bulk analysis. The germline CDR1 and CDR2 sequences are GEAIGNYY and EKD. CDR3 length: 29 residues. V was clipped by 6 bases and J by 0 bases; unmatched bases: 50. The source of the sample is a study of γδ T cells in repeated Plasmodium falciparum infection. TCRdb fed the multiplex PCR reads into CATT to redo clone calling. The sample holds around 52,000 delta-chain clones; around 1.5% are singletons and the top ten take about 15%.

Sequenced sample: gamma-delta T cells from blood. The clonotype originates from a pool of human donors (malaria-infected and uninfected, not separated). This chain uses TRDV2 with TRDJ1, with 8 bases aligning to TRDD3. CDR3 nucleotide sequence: TGTGCCTGTAACCCTGCCTTCCGGCCCAATGGAGTAGAGCCCTTACTGGGGGCCGACGCTGACCTATACACCGATAAACTCATCTTT. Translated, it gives CACNPAFRPNGVEPLLGADADLYTDKLIF.